This T cell receptor (beta chain) came from a study of T cell repertoires in cytomegalovirus infection. Study as a whole: Both a matching HLA type and CMV infection were indicated by public TCR beta signatures. Regarding the study as a whole: People with CMV and the relevant HLA were identified by cumulative public TCR beta family frequency. There were HLA-C-restricted CMV-specific TCR beta clonotypes dominating the ex vivo response.

TCRdb re-called the reads with MiXCR, one entry per CDR3 protein. The sample includes 250,000 or so distinct CDR3 sequences, about 12% of them seen just once. The germline gives CDR1 SGHVS, CDR2 FQNEAQ. The V end was cut by 3 bases, the J end by 6 bases, with 18 bases between. The CDR3 is 16 residues long. There are many counts of this clonotype. The antigen is undetermined. The specimen was PBMCs. This rearrangement joins TRBV7-8 to TRBJ1-5, with D tentatively TRBD1 (5 bases). This clonotype originated in a human donor in good health (CMV status not recorded). Some clones in this sample may be carry-over from other donors' samples. The CDR3 sequence: CASSLERAGRSQPQHF. CDR3 in DNA: TGTGCCAGCAGCTTGGAAAGAGCAGGGAGAAGTCAGCCCCAGCATTTT.